The entry below gives a single T cell receptor (beta chain) sequence along with its context. This clone came up a few times. What this receptor recognizes is not known. The sample holds no much larger clone one base away, and base qualities are not on file. V gives up 3 bases and J gives up 0 bases, and the segment between their germline ends measures 16 bases. The germline V gene (reference sequence) provides CDR1 LGHDT and CDR2 YNNKEL. From the cysteine through the phenylalanine, the CDR3 covers 17 amino acids. CDR3 DNA is the only sequence kept; it has 51 bases, read in frame from the first base. This sample stems from a study of blood T cell repertoires in COVID-19 (dated by TCRdb to about 2020). At the level of the whole study: Samples covering the acute and convalescent phases of COVID-19 were provided by collaborators in the United States, Italy and Spain. The material from the prospective study consisted of cDNA or gDNA derived from T cells, B-cell-depleted T cells, or PBMCs. Where available, HLA class I and class II types were obtained from metadata supplied by the sample provider rather than from assay-based typing. Samples came from the ongoing ImmuneRACE study (first 160 participants) plus 1,254 subjects from 6 global collaborators. Subjects who had been exposed to COVID-19, were actively infected with it, or had recovered from it provided the deeply sampled blood TCRbeta repertoires that made up the dataset. The repertoires were released in a freely available public database meant as a resource for research on the immune response to SARS-CoV-2. A de-identified subject ID, COVID-19 status, age in years and sex were almost always included in the sample metadata. Broad study findings and their caveats: How much clinical and demographic metadata was included differed by source and by participant, and the metadata was provided uncurated.

The immunoSEQ Assay, a bias-controlled multiplex PCR, was used to amplify TCRbeta CDR3 regions from genomic DNA. The paper's data handling went like this. Nucleated cell counts per sample were estimated from amplification of reference gene primers within the assay. To quantify the absolute abundance of each unique TCRbeta CDR3 rearrangement, sequence reads were collapsed and filtered. For each sample, productive Simpson clonality was calculated as the square root of Simpson's diversity index across productive rearrangements. TCRdb retrieved this table from immuneACCESS and kept in-frame rearrangements only. Not all clones are present; in checked studies, unresolved V genes account for under half, and no reason is known for the remainder. Clone size and the V and J calls come from that table; the DNA yielded D and trimming. This sample comprises more than 45,000 clones, about 86% of them detected only once. The top ten hold 6% to 6.5% of the sample.

In Seattle, one collaborating source enrolled patients while the infection was active and tracked those patients longitudinally over the course of disease. Whole blood was collected in K2EDTA tubes by collaborating institutions according to the institutions' own protocols. Collaborator samples were shipped for TCRbeta analysis as frozen whole blood, isolated PBMCs, or DNA extracted from either sample type. The material sequenced was peripheral blood. The rearrangement combines TRBV3-1 (or the pseudogene TRBV3-2) with TRBJ2-3; the D gene cannot be resolved reliably. The TCR was taken from a woman in her sixties with COVID-19, enrolled during active disease. The CDR3: CASSHHVGQASTDTQYF. The sequence in DNA is TGTGCCAGCAGCCACCACGTGGGCCAGGCAAGCACAGATACGCAGTATTTT.